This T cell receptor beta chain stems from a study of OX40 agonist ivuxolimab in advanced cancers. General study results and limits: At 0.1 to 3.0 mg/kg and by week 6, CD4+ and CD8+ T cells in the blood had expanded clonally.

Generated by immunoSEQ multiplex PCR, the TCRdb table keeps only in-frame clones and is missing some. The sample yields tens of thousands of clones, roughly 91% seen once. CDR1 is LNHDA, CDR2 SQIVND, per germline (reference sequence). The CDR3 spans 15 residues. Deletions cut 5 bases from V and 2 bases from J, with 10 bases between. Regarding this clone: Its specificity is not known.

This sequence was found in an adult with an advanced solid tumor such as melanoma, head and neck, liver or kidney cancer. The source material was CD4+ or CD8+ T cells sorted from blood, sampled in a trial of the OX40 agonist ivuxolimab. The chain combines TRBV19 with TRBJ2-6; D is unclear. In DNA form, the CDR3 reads TGTGCCAGTAGTCGGCAATCAGCTGGGGCCAACGTCCTGACTTTC. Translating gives CASSRQSAGANVLTF.